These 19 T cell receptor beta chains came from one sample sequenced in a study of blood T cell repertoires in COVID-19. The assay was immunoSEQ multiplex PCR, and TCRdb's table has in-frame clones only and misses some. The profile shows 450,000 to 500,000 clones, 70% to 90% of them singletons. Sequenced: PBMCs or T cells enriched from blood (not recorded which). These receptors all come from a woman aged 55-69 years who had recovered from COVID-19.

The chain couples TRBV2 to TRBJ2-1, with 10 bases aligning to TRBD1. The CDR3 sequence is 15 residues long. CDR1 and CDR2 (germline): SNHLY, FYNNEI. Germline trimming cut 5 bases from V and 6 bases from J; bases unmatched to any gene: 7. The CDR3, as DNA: TGTGCCAGCAGTAGGGACAGGGGTGGTTTCAATGAGCAGTTCTTC. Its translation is CASSRDRGGFNEQFF.

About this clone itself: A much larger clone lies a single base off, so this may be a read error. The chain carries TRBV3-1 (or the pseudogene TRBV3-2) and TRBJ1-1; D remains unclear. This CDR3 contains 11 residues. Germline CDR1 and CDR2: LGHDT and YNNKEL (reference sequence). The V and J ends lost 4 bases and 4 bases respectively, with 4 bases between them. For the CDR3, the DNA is TGTGCCAGCAGCCGAGGCACTGAAGCTTTCTTT. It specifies CASSRGTEAFF.

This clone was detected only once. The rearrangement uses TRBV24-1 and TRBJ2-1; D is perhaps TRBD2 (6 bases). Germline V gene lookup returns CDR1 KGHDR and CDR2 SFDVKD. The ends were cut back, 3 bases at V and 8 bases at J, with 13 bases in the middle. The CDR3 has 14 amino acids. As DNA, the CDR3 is TGTGCCACCAGTGATCCTACTAGCCGCGATGAGCAGTTCTTC. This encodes CATSDPTSRDEQFF.

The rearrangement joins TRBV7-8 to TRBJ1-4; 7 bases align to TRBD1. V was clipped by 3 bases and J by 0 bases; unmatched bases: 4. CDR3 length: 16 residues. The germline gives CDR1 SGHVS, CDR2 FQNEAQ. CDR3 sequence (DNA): TGTGCCAGCAGCTTGCGGCAGGGGGCAACTAATGAAAAACTGTTTTTT. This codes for CASSLRQGATNEKLFF.

The CDR3 spells CASSPINRGLGGYTF. CDR3 DNA: TGTGCCAGCAGCCCGATAAACAGGGGTTTGGGTGGCTACACCTTC. The chain uses TRBV3-1 (or the pseudogene TRBV3-2) and TRBJ1-2, with 7 positions matching TRBD1. CDR3 length equals 15 residues. CDR1 and CDR2 from the germline V gene are LGHDT and YNNKEL (reference sequence). V was pared by 4 bases and J by 7 bases, with 12 bases of the junction left unmatched.

The chain's CDR3 is CASSQGFGDSYEQYV. In nucleotides, the CDR3 is TGTGCCAGCAGCCAAGGGTTCGGTGACTCCTACGAGCAGTACGTC. This chain uses TRBV14 with TRBJ2-7, with D hard to call. With 1 base removed from V and 0 bases from J, the gap between germline ends came to 10 bases. The CDR3 totals 15 residues. Germline V lookup: CDR1 SGHDN, CDR2 FVKESK.

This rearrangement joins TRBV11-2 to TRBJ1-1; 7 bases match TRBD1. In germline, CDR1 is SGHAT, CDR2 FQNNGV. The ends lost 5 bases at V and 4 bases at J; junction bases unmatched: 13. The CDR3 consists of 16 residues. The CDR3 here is CASSLANRGVSTEAFF. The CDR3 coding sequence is TGTGCCAGCAGCCTTGCGAACAGGGGAGTAAGCACTGAAGCTTTCTTT.

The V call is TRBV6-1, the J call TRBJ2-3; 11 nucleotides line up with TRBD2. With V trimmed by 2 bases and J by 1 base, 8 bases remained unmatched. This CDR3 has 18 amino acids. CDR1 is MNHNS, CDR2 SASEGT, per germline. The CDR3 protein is CASSERGELAGGTDTQYF. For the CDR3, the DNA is TGTGCCAGCAGTGAAAGAGGAGAACTAGCGGGGGGCACAGATACGCAGTATTTT.

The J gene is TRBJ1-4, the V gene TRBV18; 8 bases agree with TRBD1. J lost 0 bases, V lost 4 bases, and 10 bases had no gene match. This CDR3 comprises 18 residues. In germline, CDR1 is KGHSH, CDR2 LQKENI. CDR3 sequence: CASSRNDRGHATNEKLFF. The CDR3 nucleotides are TGTGCCAGCTCACGAAACGACAGGGGCCATGCAACTAATGAAAAACTGTTTTTT.

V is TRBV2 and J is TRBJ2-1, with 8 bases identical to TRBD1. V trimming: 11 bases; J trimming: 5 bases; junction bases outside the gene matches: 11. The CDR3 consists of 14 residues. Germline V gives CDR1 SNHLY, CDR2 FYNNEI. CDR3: CAGQGQGSHNEQFF. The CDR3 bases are TGTGCCGGGCAAGGACAGGGTAGCCACAATGAGCAGTTCTTC.

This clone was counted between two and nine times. The CDR3 region is CATSRDVLAGGRSYEQYF. The CDR3 region has the DNA TGTGCCACCAGCAGAGATGTGCTAGCGGGGGGCCGTTCCTACGAGCAGTACTTC. The V call is TRBV15, the J call TRBJ2-7; 11 nucleotides align to TRBD2. Germline trimming cut 0 bases from V and 1 base from J; bases unmatched to any gene: 8. There are 18 residues in the CDR3. Germline lookup yields CDR1 LNHNV and CDR2 YYDKDF (reference sequence).

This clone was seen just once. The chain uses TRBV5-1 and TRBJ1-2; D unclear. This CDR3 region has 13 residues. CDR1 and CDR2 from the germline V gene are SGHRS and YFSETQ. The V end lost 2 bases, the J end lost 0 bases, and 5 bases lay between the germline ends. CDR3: CASSLHTNYGYTF. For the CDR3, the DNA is TGCGCCAGCAGCTTACATACTAACTATGGCTACACCTTC.

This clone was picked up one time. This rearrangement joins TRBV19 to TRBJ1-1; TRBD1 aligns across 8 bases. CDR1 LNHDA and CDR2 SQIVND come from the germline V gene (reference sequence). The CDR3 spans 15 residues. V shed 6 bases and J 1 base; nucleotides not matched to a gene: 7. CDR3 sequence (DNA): TGTGCCAGTAGAACCAGGGGGCGAACGAACACTGAAGCTTTCTTT. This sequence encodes CASRTRGRTNTEAFF.

The DNA of the CDR3 is TGTGCCTGGAGCGCAGGGGGCACTGAAGCTTTCTTT. Translated, it gives CAWSAGGTEAFF. The gene calls are TRBV30 and TRBJ1-1, with 7 positions matching TRBD1. V dropped 3 bases and J dropped 4; count of bases not matched to a gene: 2. The germline gives CDR1 GTSNPN, CDR2 SVGIG (reference sequence). CDR3 length: 12 amino acids. The complete variable domain, with remaining parts taken from reference TRBV30 and TRBJ1-1, reads SQTIHQWPATLVQPVGSPLSLECTVEGTSNPNLYWYRQAAGRGLQLLFYSVGIGQISSEVPQNLSASRPQDRQFILSSKKLLLSDSGFYLCAWSAGGTEAFFGQGTRLTVV.

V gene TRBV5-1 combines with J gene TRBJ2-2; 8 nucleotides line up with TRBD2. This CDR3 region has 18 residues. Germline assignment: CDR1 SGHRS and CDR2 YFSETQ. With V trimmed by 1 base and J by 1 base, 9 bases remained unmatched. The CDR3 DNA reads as TGCGCCAGCAGCTTGAGGAGAGGGAGCGGGGGGAACACCGGGGAGCTGTTTTTT. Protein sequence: CASSLRRGSGGNTGELFF.

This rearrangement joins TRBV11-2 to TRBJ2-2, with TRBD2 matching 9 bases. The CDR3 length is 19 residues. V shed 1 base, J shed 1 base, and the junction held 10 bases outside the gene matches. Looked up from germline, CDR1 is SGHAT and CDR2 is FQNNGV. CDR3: CASSLGRLAGSKNTGELFF. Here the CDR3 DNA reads TGTGCCAGCAGCTTAGGAAGGCTAGCGGGGTCCAAGAACACCGGGGAGCTGTTTTTT.

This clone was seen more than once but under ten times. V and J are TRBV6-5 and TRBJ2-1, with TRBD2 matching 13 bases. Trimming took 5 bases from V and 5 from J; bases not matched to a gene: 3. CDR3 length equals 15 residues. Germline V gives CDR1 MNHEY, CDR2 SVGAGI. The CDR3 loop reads CASSKGTSGDNEQFF. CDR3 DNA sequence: TGTGCCAGCAGTAAGGGGACTAGCGGGGACAATGAGCAGTTCTTC.

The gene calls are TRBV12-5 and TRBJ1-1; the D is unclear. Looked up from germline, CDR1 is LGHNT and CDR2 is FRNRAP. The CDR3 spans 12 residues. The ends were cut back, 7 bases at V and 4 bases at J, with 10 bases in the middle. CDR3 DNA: TGTGCTAGTGACGAGGCTGGCACTGAAGCTTTCTTT. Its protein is CASDEAGTEAFF.

In DNA form, the CDR3 reads TGCGCCAGCAGCTTGGTGGGACAGGGCGGATATGGCTACACCTTC. Amino acid sequence: CASSLVGQGGYGYTF. The chain combines TRBV5-1 with TRBJ1-2, with 9 positions matching TRBD1. CDR1 and CDR2 from the germline V gene are SGHRS and YFSETQ. This CDR3 comprises 15 residues. The trim removed 0 bases at V and 5 bases at J, leaving 5 bases unmatched. Full variable domain (remainder filled in from reference TRBV5-1 and TRBJ1-2): KAGVTQTPRYLIKTRGQQVTLSCSPISGHRSVSWYQQTPGQGLQFLFEYFSETQRNKGNFPGRFSGRQFSNSRSEMNVSTLELGDSALYLCASSLVGQGGYGYTFGSGTRLTVV.